The T cell receptor (beta chain) described here comes from a study of T cells in Graves' hyperthyroidism and ophthalmopathy. It was RNA transcripts that yielded the amplified TCR beta CDR3 regions. The primer set for the first-round RT-PCR of the TCR CDR3 was HTBI. MiXCR was run by TCRdb on the multiplex PCR reads, yielding one entry per CDR3 protein. The table includes 500,000 to 700,000 distinct CDR3 sequences, around 17% detected once. Germline CDR1 SGHTA, CDR2 FQGNSA. The CDR3 totals 13 residues. This rearrangement joins TRBV7-2 to TRBJ2-1, with D possibly being TRBD1 (5 bases). The J call may be wrong; the DNA end is better matched by TRBJ2-7. Specimen: blood. The sequence came from a woman younger than 30 with Graves' hyperthyroidism. CDR3 residues: CASSAYLDNEQYF. The CDR3, as DNA: TGTGCCAGCAGCGCATACTTGGACAATGAGCAGTACTTC.